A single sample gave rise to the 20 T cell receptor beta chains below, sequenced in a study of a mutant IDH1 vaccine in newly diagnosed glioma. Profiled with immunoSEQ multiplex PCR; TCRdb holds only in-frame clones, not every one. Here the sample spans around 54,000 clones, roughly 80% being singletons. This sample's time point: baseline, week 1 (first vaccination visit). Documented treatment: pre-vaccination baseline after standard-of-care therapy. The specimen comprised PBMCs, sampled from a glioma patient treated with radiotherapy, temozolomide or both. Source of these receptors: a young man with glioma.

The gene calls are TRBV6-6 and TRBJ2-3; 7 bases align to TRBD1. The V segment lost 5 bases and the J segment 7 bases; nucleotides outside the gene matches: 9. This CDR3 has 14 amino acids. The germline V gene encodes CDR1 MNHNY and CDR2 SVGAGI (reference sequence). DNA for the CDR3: TGTGCCAGCAGTCTGCGCGTGGGACAGAATACGCAGTATTTT. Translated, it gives CASSLRVGQNTQYF.

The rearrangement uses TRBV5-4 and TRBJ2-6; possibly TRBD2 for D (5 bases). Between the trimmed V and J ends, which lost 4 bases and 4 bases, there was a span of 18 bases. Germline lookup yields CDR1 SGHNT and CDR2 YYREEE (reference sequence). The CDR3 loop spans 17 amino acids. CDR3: CASSDRSSGYGANVLTF. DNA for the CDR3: TGTGCCAGCAGCGACCGGTCATCGGGATACGGGGCCAACGTCCTGACTTTC.

CDR3 protein: CASSLPTSGIDTQYF. Written as DNA, the CDR3 is TGTGCCAGCAGCTTACCGACTAGCGGGATAGATACGCAGTATTTT. The chain has TRBV7-2 and TRBJ2-3; 11 positions match TRBD2. This CDR3 comprises 15 residues. V was pared by 2 bases and J by 5 bases, with 3 bases of the junction left unmatched. Germline assignment: CDR1 SGHTA and CDR2 FQGNSA. Filled out from reference TRBV7-2 and TRBJ2-3, the complete variable domain reads GAGVSQSPSNKVTEKGKDVELRCDPISGHTALYWYRQSLGQGLEFLIYFQGNSAPDKSGLPSDRFSAERTGGSVSTLTIQRTQQEDSAVYLCASSLPTSGIDTQYFGPGTRLTVL.

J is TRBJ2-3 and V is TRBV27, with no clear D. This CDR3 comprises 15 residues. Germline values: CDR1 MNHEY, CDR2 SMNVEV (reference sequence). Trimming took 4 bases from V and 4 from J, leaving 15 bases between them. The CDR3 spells CASSSPGLGADTQYF. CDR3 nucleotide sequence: TGTGCCAGCAGTTCTCCGGGTCTGGGTGCAGATACGCAGTATTTT.

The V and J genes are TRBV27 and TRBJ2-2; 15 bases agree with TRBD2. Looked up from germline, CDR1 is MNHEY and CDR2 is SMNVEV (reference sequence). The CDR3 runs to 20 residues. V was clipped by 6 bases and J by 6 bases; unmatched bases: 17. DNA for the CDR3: TGTGCCAGCAGCCTCCGGACTAGCGGGAGGGCCCCCTTAGTCGCCGGGGAGCTGTTTTTT. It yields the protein CASSLRTSGRAPLVAGELFF.

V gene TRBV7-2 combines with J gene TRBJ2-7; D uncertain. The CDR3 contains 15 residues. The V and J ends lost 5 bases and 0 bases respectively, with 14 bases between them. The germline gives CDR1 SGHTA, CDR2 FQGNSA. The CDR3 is CASSPYGQSSYEQYF. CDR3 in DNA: TGTGCCAGCAGCCCCTACGGGCAAAGCTCCTACGAGCAGTACTTC.

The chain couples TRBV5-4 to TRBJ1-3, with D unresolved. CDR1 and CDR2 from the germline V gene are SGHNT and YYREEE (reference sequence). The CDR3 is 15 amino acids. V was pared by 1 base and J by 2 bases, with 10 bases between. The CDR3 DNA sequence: TGTGCCAGCAGCTTGACGGACTCGCCTGGAAACACCATATATTTT. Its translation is CASSLTDSPGNTIYF.

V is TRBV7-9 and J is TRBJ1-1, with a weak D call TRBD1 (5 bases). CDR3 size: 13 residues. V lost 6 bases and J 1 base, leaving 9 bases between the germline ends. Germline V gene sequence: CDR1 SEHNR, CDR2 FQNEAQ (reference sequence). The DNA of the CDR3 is TGTGCCAGCAGGAGAGGGGAGAACACTGAAGCTTTCTTT. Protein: CASRRGENTEAFF.

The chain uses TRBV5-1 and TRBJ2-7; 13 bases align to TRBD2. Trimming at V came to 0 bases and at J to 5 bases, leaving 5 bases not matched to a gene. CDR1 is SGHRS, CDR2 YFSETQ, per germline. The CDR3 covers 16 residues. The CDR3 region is CASSLASGLAGHEQYF. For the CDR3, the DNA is TGCGCCAGCAGCTTGGCCTCGGGACTAGCGGGACACGAGCAGTACTTC.

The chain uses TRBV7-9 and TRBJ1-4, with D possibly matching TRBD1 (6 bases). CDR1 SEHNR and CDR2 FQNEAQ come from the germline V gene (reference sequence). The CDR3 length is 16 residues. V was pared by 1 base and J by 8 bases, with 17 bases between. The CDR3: CASSLGGTGINEKLFF. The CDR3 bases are TGTGCCAGCAGCTTAGGGGGTACAGGGATCAACGAAAAACTGTTTTTT.

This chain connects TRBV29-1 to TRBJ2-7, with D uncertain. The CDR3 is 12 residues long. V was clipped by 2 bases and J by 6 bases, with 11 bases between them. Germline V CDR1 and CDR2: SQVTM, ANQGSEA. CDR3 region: CSVESDSSEQYF. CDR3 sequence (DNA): TGCAGCGTTGAATCCGATTCAAGCGAGCAGTACTTC.

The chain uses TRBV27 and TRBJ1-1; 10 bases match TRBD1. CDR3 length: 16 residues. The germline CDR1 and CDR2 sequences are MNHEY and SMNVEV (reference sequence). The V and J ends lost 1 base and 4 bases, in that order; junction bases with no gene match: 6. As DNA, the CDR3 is TGTGCCAGCAGTTTATTGGGACAGGGGATGATCACTGAAGCTTTCTTT. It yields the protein CASSLLGQGMITEAFF.

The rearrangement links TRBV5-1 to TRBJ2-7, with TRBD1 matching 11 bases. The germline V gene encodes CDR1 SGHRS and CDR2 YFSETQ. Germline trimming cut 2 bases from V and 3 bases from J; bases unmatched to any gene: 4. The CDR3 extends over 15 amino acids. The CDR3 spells CASSFVGTGGYEQYF. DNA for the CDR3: TGCGCCAGCAGCTTTGTCGGGACAGGGGGCTACGAGCAGTACTTC.

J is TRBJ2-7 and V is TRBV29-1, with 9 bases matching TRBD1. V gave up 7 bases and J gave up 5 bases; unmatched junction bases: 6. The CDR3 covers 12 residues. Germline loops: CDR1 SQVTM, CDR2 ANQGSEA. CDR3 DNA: TGCAGCGCCGGGACAGGGTATAACGAGCAGTACTTC. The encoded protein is CSAGTGYNEQYF.

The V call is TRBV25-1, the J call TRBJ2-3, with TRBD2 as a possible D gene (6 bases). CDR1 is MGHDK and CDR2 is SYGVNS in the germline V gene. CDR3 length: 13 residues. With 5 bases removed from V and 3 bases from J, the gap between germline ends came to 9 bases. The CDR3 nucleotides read TGTGCCAGCAGTAGGGGACTTACAGATACGCAGTATTTT. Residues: CASSRGLTDTQYF.

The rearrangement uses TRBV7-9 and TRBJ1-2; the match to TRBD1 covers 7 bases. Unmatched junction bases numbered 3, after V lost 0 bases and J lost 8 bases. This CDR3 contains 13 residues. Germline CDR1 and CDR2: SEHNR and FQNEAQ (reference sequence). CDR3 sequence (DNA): TGTGCCAGCAGCTTAGCTGGGACAGTGGGCTACACCTTC. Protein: CASSLAGTVGYTF.

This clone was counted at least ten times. The CDR3 DNA reads TGTGCCAGCAGCCAGAACGCGGGACTCCTCCAAGAGACCCAGTACTTC. Its protein product is CASSQNAGLLQETQYF. The V gene is TRBV14, the J gene TRBJ2-5; D may be TRBD2 (6 bases). This CDR3 comprises 16 residues. Germline CDR1 and CDR2: SGHDN and FVKESK. The V and J ends lost 3 bases and 1 base respectively, with 15 bases between them. The full variable domain, completed using reference TRBV14 and TRBJ2-5, is EAGVTQFPSHSVIEKGQTVTLRCDPISGHDNLYWYRRVMGKEIKFLLHFVKESKQDESGMPNNRFLAERTGGTYSTLKVQPAELEDSGVYFCASSQNAGLLQETQYFGPGTRLLVL.

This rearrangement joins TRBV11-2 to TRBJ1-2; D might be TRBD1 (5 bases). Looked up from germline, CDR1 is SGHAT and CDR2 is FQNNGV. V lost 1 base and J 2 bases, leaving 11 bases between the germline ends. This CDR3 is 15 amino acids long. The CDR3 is CASSLVPGTNYGYTF. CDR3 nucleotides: TGTGCCAGCAGCTTAGTCCCCGGGACGAACTATGGCTACACCTTC.

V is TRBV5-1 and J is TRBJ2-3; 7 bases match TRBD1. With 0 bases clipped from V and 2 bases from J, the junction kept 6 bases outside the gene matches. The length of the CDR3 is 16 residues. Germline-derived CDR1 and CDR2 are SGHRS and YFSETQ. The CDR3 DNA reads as TGCGCCAGCAGCTTGGGGGACAGAATTACCACAGATACGCAGTATTTT. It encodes CASSLGDRITTDTQYF.

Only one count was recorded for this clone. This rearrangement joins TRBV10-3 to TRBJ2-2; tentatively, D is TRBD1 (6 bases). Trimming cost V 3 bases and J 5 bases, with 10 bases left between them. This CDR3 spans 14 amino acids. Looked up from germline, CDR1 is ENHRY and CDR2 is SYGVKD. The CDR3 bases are TGTGCCATCAGTGAACAGGGTGCGACCGGGGAGCTGTTTTTT. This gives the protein CAISEQGATGELFF.